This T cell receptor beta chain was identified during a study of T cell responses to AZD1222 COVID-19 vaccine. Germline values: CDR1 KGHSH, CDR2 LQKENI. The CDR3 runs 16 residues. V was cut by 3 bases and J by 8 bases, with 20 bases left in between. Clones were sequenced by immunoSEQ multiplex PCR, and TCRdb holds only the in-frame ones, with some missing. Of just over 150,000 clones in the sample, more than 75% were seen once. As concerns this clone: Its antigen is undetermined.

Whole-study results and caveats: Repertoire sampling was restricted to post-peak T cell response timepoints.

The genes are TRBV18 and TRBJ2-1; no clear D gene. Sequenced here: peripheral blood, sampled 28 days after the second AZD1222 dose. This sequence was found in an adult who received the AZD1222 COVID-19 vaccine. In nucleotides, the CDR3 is TGTGCCAGCTCACCTATTGCCCTAATTGAGGCCGATGAGCAGTTCTTC. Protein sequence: CASSPIALIEADEQFF. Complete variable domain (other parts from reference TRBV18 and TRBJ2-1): NAGVMQNPRHLVRRRGQEARLRCSPMKGHSHVYWYRQLPEEGLKFMVYLQKENIIDESGMPKERFSAEFPKEGPSILRIQQVVRGDSAAYFCASSPIALIEADEQFFGPGTRLTVL.